Following are 25 T cell receptor beta chains from one sample sequenced in a study of cytomegalovirus exposure and HLA in healthy donors. PCR involved 60 Vbeta and 13 Jbeta primers. Data came from immunoSEQ multiplex PCR; TCRdb stores just in-frame clones and leaves some out. The sample lists fewer than 200,000 clones; about three quarters were seen once. Sequenced sample: PBMCs. The receptors come from a woman in her 50s in good health and CMV-seropositive.

The chain recombines TRBV19 with TRBJ2-7; 9 positions agree with TRBD2. The CDR3 is made up of 16 amino acids. V shed 7 bases, J shed 2 bases, and the junction held 12 bases outside the gene matches. In germline, CDR1 is LNHDA, CDR2 SQIVND (reference sequence). The CDR3 DNA reads as TGTGCCAGTACCCCCGGTCCCAGCGGGGGGACCTACGAGCAGTACTTC. Translation: CASTPGPSGGTYEQYF.

This clone was detected a few times. V gene TRBV28 combines with J gene TRBJ1-4; 7 bases map to TRBD1. With V trimmed by 3 bases and J by 9 bases, 7 bases remained unmatched. Per germline, CDR1 MDHEN and CDR2 SYDVKM. This CDR3 has 14 residues. Here the CDR3 reads CASSFRPGGKKLFF. CDR3 coding DNA: TGTGCCAGCAGTTTCAGGCCAGGGGGAAAAAAACTGTTTTTT. The full variable domain, with the rest looked up from reference TRBV28 and TRBJ1-4, is DVKVTQSSRYLVKRTGEKVFLECVQDMDHENMFWYRQDPGLGLRLIYFSYDVKMKEKGDIPEGYSVSREKKERFSLILESASTNQTSMYLCASSFRPGGKKLFFGSGTQLSVL.

J is TRBJ2-2 and V is TRBV27, with D possibly TRBD1 on 7 matching bases. The length of the CDR3 is 18 residues. V was trimmed by 2 bases and J by 4 bases, leaving 20 bases between them. CDR1 is MNHEY and CDR2 is SMNVEV in the germline V gene (reference sequence). The CDR3 spells CASSLARGNRGFTGELFF. In DNA form, the CDR3 reads TGTGCCAGCAGTTTAGCCCGGGGGAACAGGGGATTCACCGGGGAGCTGTTTTTT.

This chain links TRBV5-1 with TRBJ2-3; TRBD1 matches at 9 bases. CDR1 and CDR2 (germline): SGHRS, YFSETQ. Trimming removed 0 bases from V and 3 bases from J; junction bases left unmatched: 2. The length of the CDR3 is 15 residues. CDR3: CASSLGQGGTDTQYF. DNA for the CDR3: TGCGCCAGCAGCTTGGGACAGGGGGGGACAGATACGCAGTATTTT.

CDR3 residues: CASSEGIAKNIQYF. CDR3 DNA: TGTGCCAGCAGCGAGGGAATAGCCAAAAACATTCAGTACTTC. The V call is TRBV5-4, the J call TRBJ2-4; TRBD2 might be the D (5 bases). The ends were cut back, 4 bases at V and 0 bases at J, with 8 bases in the middle. This CDR3 is built from 14 residues. CDR1 is SGHNT, CDR2 YYREEE, per germline (reference sequence).

In its sample, this clone was seen once. The chain recombines TRBV20-1 with TRBJ1-1; D remains ambiguous. Germline V CDR1 and CDR2: DFQATT, SNEGSKA (reference sequence). This CDR3 comprises 11 residues. V was cut by 6 bases and J by 1 base, with 6 bases left in between. The CDR3 nucleotides read TGCAGTGCGAGCCCGAACACTGAAGCTTTCTTT. Its protein is CSASPNTEAFF.

Comments on this clone: Other DNA sequences in this specimen translate into the identical CDR3. J is TRBJ1-5 and V is TRBV2; D gene ambiguous. Germline V gene data show CDR1 as SNHLY and CDR2 as FYNNEI. The CDR3 has 12 amino acids. V was shortened by 3 bases and J by 7 bases, with 7 bases between the two germline ends. The DNA of the CDR3 is TGTGCCAGCAGTGACCGGGGACAGCCCCAGCATTTT. Its protein is CASSDRGQPQHF. Complete variable domain (other parts from reference TRBV2 and TRBJ1-5): EPEVTQTPSHQVTQMGQEVILRCVPISNHLYFYWYRQILGQKVEFLVSFYNNEISEKSEIFDDQFSVERPDGSNFTLKIRSTKLEDSAMYFCASSDRGQPQHFGDGTRLSIL.

This chain joins TRBV7-9 and TRBJ2-7; 8 bases fit TRBD1. Germline lookup yields CDR1 SEHNR and CDR2 FQNEAQ (reference sequence). The CDR3 sequence is 13 residues long. Trimming removed 5 bases from V and 9 bases from J; junction bases left unmatched: 9. The CDR3 DNA reads TGTGCCAGCAGCAAAGACAGGGGCCGCGGGCAGTACTTC. Translating it yields CASSKDRGRGQYF.

The gene calls are TRBV9 and TRBJ2-2; D is perhaps TRBD1 (5 bases). The V end lost 0 bases, the J end lost 4 bases, and 13 bases lay between the germline ends. The CDR3 has 16 amino acids. Germline CDR1 reads SGDLS; CDR2 reads YYNGEE. The CDR3 region is CASSVGAGQSTGELFF. CDR3 DNA: TGTGCCAGCAGCGTAGGGGCAGGGCAAAGCACCGGGGAGCTGTTTTTT. The full variable domain, completed using reference TRBV9 and TRBJ2-2, is DSGVTQTPKHLITATGQRVTLRCSPRSGDLSVYWYQQSLDQGLQFLIQYYNGEERAKGNILERFSAQQFPDLHSELNLSSLELGDSALYFCASSVGAGQSTGELFFGEGSRLTVL.

The DNA for the CDR3 is TGCGCCAGCAGCCCGGAGCAGGGGGCGACCAAAAACATTCAGTACTTC. Translating gives CASSPEQGATKNIQYF. The rearrangement joins TRBV5-1 to TRBJ2-4; TRBD1 matches 8 bases. The CDR3 covers 16 residues. The ends lost 4 bases at V and 2 bases at J; junction bases unmatched: 8. Germline V gene data show CDR1 as SGHRS and CDR2 as YFSETQ.

This clone came up a few times. The genes are TRBV6-1 and TRBJ2-7, with a possible D match to TRBD1 (6 bases). Germline V gives CDR1 MNHNS, CDR2 SASEGT. V was trimmed by 6 bases and J by 5 bases, leaving 20 bases between them. CDR3 size: 15 residues. The CDR3 DNA is TGTGCCAGCAGCCGCGACAGGCCCAGCCTCCACGAGCAGTACTTC. Amino acids: CASSRDRPSLHEQYF.

This clone appeared a few times. The V gene is TRBV2, the J gene TRBJ1-1; unclear D gene. From germline, CDR1 is SNHLY and CDR2 FYNNEI. The CDR3 covers 13 residues. The V end was cut by 5 bases, the J end by 7 bases, with 14 bases between. CDR3 coding DNA: TGTGCCAGCAGTCAAACCGGAGCGATTGAAGCTTTCTTT. It codes for CASSQTGAIEAFF.

This rearrangement joins TRBV28 to TRBJ1-2; D is perhaps TRBD1 (5 bases). V lost 3 bases to trimming and J lost 7 bases, with 9 bases between them. Germline loops: CDR1 MDHEN, CDR2 SYDVKM. The CDR3 is 12 amino acids. The CDR3 DNA sequence: TGTGCCAGCAGTTTGATCGGGGGTGGCTACACCTTC. Translated: CASSLIGGGYTF.

The rearrangement uses TRBV11-2 and TRBJ2-7; 7 bases line up with TRBD1. V lost 6 bases to trimming and J lost 0 bases; unmatched junction nucleotides: 8. CDR3 length equals 15 residues. Germline V CDR1 and CDR2: SGHAT, FQNNGV. CDR3 protein: CASRPRTGFSYEQYF. For the CDR3, the DNA is TGTGCCAGCAGACCGAGGACAGGCTTCTCCTACGAGCAGTACTTC.

This clone has a single count. The CDR3 is CASLPGGGRLETQYF. CDR3 sequence (DNA): TGTGCCAGCCTCCCCGGGGGTGGCCGCCTTGAGACCCAGTACTTC. The chain joins TRBV2 to TRBJ2-5; D may be TRBD2 (6 bases). V lost 8 bases and J lost 5, with 21 bases in between. CDR1 and CDR2 from the germline V gene are SNHLY and FYNNEI. CDR3 length: 15 residues.

This chain connects TRBV4-1 to TRBJ2-3; a possible D gene is TRBD1 (5 bases). Germline V gene data show CDR1 as MGHRA and CDR2 as YSYEKL. The CDR3 is 13 amino acids. V was clipped by 4 bases and J by 5 bases, with 10 bases between them. The DNA for the CDR3 is TGCGCCAGCAGCCCGGTAGGGGTAGATACGCAGTATTTT. Its translation: CASSPVGVDTQYF.

The chain joins TRBV27 to TRBJ2-7; D might be TRBD1 (6 bases). V was clipped by 10 bases and J by 5 bases, with 12 bases between them. The CDR3 is made up of 11 amino acids. Germline V CDR1 and CDR2: MNHEY, SMNVEV (reference sequence). In DNA form, the CDR3 reads TGTGCCACCCCACAGGGCCACGAGCAGTACTTC. Amino acids: CATPQGHEQYF.

The chain joins TRBV11-2 to TRBJ1-1; D not certain. Trimming pared 2 bases from V and 3 bases from J, leaving 22 bases between. The germline V gene encodes CDR1 SGHAT and CDR2 FQNNGV. The CDR3 is made up of 18 amino acids. The CDR3 sequence is CASSLSATPDGADTEAFF. The DNA for the CDR3 is TGTGCCAGCAGCTTATCGGCGACACCCGATGGAGCGGACACTGAAGCTTTCTTT.

This chain connects TRBV4-1 to TRBJ2-3, with TRBD1 as a possible D gene (5 bases). The V end was cut by 4 bases, the J end by 1 base, with 6 bases between. The length of the CDR3 is 13 residues. Germline CDR1 MGHRA, CDR2 YSYEKL. CDR3 residues: CASSPQGTDTQYF. The CDR3 coding sequence is TGCGCCAGCAGCCCACAGGGCACAGATACGCAGTATTTT.

In this sample, this clone turned up a few times. The V gene is TRBV28, the J gene TRBJ2-7, with 7 bases aligning to TRBD2. Germline loops: CDR1 MDHEN, CDR2 SYDVKM. V was pared by 7 bases and J by 5 bases, with 14 bases of the junction left unmatched. The CDR3 has 15 amino acids. The DNA for the CDR3 is TGTGCCAGCAATCCCCAGGGTGCGGGACTACACGAGCAGTACTTC. Translation gives CASNPQGAGLHEQYF. Complete variable domain (other parts from reference TRBV28 and TRBJ2-7): DVKVTQSSRYLVKRTGEKVFLECVQDMDHENMFWYRQDPGLGLRLIYFSYDVKMKEKGDIPEGYSVSREKKERFSLILESASTNQTSMYLCASNPQGAGLHEQYFGPGTRLTVT.

The CDR3 protein is CASSVVEMGPEAFF. The DNA for the CDR3 is TGTGCCAGCAGCGTAGTTGAGATGGGGCCTGAAGCTTTCTTT. The rearrangement joins TRBV9 to TRBJ1-1, with D possibly matching TRBD1 (5 bases). CDR1 and CDR2 from the germline V gene are SGDLS and YYNGEE. Trimming pared 0 bases from V and 6 bases from J, leaving 12 bases between. The CDR3 is made up of 14 amino acids. Full variable domain (outside the CDR3, taken from reference TRBV9 and TRBJ1-1): DSGVTQTPKHLITATGQRVTLRCSPRSGDLSVYWYQQSLDQGLQFLIQYYNGEERAKGNILERFSAQQFPDLHSELNLSSLELGDSALYFCASSVVEMGPEAFFGQGTRLTVV.

The chain is built from TRBV28 and TRBJ2-7; TRBD1 agrees at 7 bases. The V and J ends lost 10 bases and 3 bases, in that order; junction bases with no gene match: 6. Germline V lookup: CDR1 MDHEN, CDR2 SYDVKM. This CDR3 has 12 residues. CDR3 in amino acids: CATFDRDYEQYF. The CDR3 nucleotides are TGTGCCACCTTCGACAGGGACTACGAGCAGTACTTC.

This rearrangement joins TRBV7-8 to TRBJ1-2; 7 bases align to TRBD1. The CDR3 extends over 13 amino acids. V shed 6 bases and J 8 bases; nucleotides not matched to a gene: 9. The germline V gene encodes CDR1 SGHVS and CDR2 FQNEAQ. The CDR3 coding sequence is TGTGCCAGCAGGCGGGGATACAGGGGAGGCTACACCTTC. As protein: CASRRGYRGGYTF.

V and J are TRBV29-1 and TRBJ2-7, with D tentatively TRBD2 (6 bases). Per germline, CDR1 SQVTM and CDR2 ANQGSEA. This CDR3 is 13 amino acids long. The ends were cut back, 3 bases at V and 0 bases at J, with 9 bases in the middle. CDR3 protein: CSVEEGNSYEQYF. The CDR3 nucleotides are TGCAGCGTTGAGGAGGGCAACTCCTACGAGCAGTACTTC.

The rearrangement joins TRBV5-1 to TRBJ1-4; 9 positions match TRBD1. Germline V lookup: CDR1 SGHRS, CDR2 YFSETQ. The CDR3 spans 15 residues. The J segment lost 5 bases and the V segment lost 5 bases, leaving 7 bases of the junction unmatched. This CDR3 is CASSFGGTGNEKLFF. The CDR3 DNA reads as TGCGCCAGCAGTTTTGGAGGGACAGGGAATGAAAAACTGTTTTTT.